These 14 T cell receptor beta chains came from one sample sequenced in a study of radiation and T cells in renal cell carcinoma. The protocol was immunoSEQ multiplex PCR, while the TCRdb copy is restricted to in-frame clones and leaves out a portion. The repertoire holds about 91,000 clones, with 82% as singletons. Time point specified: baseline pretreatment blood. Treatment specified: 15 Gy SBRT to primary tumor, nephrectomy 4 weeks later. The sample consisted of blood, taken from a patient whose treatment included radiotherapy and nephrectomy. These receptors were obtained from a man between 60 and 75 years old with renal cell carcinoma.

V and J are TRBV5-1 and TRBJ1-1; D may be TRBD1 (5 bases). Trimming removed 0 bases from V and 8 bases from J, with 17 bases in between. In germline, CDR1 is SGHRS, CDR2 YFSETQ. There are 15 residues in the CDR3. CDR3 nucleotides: TGCGCCAGCAGCTTGGCGAGTTATGGGGGGAGAGAAGCTTTCTTT. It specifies CASSLASYGGREAFF.

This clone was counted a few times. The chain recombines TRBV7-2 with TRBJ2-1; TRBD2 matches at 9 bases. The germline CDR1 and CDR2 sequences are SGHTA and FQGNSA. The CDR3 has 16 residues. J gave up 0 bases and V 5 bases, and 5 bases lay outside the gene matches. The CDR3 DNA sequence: TGTGCCAGCAGCCTGGCGGGAGGGCTCTCCTACAATGAGCAGTTCTTC. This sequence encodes CASSLAGGLSYNEQFF.

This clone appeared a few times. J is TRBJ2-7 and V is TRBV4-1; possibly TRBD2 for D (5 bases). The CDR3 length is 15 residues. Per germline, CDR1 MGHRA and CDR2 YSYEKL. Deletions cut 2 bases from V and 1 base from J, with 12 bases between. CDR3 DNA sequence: TGCGCCAGCAGCCAACCTGCCCGGGGTTCCTACGAGCAGTACTTC. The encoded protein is CASSQPARGSYEQYF.

CDR3 in amino acids: CASSLRTSGYSYEQYF. In DNA, the CDR3 is TGTGCCAGCAGCCTCCGGACTAGCGGCTATTCCTACGAGCAGTACTTC. The chain carries TRBV7-6 and TRBJ2-7; 10 positions match TRBD2. V lost 5 bases and J lost 1; bases outside the gene matches: 8. Germline CDR1 is SGHVS and CDR2 is FNYEAQ. This CDR3 has 16 amino acids.

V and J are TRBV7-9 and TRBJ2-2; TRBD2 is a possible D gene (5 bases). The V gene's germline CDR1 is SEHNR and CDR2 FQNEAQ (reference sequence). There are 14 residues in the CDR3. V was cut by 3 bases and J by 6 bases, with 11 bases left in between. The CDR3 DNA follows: TGTGCCAGCAGCTTGATGGGCGGGTCCGGGGAGCTGTTTTTT. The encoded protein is CASSLMGGSGELFF.

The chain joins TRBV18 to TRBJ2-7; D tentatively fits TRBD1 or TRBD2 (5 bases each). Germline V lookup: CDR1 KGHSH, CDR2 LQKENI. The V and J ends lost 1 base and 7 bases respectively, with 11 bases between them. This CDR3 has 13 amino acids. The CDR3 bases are TGTGCCAGCTCACCACGGGACCGCTCAGAGCAGTACTTC. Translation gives CASSPRDRSEQYF. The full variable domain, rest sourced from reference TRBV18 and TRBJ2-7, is NAGVMQNPRHLVRRRGQEARLRCSPMKGHSHVYWYRQLPEEGLKFMVYLQKENIIDESGMPKERFSAEFPKEGPSILRIQQVVRGDSAAYFCASSPRDRSEQYFGPGTRLTVT.

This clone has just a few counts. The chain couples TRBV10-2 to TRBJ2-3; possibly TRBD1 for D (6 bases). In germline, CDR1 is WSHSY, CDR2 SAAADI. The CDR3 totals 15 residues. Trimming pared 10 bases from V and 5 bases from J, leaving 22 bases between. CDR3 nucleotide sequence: TGCGCCACAGGGCTAGGGGGAGTTCTTGTAGATACGCAGTATTTT. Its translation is CATGLGGVLVDTQYF.

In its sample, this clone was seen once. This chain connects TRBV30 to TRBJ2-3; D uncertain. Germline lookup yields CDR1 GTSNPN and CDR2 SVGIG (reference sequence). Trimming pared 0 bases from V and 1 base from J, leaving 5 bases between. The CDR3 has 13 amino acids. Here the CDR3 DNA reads TGTGCCTGGAGTGTACGGGGCACAGATACGCAGTATTTT. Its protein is CAWSVRGTDTQYF.

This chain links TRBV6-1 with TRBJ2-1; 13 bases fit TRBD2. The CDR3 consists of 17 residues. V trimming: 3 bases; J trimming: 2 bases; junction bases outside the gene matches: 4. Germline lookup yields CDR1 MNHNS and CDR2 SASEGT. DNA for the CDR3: TGTGCCAGCAGTGAGGGGACTAGCGGGACGGCCTACAATGAGCAGTTCTTC. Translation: CASSEGTSGTAYNEQFF.

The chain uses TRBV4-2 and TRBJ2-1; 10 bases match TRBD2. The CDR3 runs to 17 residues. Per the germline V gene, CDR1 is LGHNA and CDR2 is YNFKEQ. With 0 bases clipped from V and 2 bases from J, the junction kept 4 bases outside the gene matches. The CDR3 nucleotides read TGTGCCAGCAGCCAAGATTGGACTAGCGGAACCTACAATGAGCAGTTCTTC. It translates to CASSQDWTSGTYNEQFF.

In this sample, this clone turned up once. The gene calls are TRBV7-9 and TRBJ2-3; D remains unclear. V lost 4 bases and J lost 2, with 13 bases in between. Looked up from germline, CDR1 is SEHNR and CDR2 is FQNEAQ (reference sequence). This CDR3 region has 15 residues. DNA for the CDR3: TGTGCCAGCAGCTCAGTCATCGGCGTCACAGATACGCAGTATTTT. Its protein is CASSSVIGVTDTQYF.

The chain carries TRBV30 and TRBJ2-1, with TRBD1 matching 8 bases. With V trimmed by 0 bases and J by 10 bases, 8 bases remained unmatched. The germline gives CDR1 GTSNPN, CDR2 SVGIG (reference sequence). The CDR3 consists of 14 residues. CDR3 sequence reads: CAWSVVRGPGEQFF. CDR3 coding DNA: TGTGCCTGGAGTGTAGTCAGGGGGCCAGGCGAGCAGTTCTTC.

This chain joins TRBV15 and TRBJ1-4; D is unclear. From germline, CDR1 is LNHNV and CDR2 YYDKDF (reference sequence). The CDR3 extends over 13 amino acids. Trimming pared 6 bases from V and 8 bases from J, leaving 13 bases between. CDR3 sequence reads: CATREGLEEKLFF. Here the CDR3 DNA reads TGTGCCACCAGGGAGGGATTGGAGGAAAAACTGTTTTTT.

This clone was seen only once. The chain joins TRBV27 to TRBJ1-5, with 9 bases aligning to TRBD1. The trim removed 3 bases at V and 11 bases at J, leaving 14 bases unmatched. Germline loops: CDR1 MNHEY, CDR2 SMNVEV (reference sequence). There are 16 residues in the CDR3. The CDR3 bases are TGTGCCAGCAGTTTCGGGACAGGGCCTCCTCTCGTGACCCAGCATTTT. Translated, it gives CASSFGTGPPLVTQHF.